The text below deals with one T cell receptor (beta chain). Its specificity is unknown. This entry is derived from a study of T-cell memory formation after mild COVID-19. TCRdb processed the 5' RACE reads anew with MiXCR; each CDR3 protein has one entry. The top ten clones hold less than 10% of a sample with 560,000 or so distinct CDR3 sequences, roughly 17% of them seen once. Study-level results: Balance between CD4 and CD8 was seen in clones contracting day 15 to 85, and a CD4+ lean was seen in later expanders.

The receptor was derived from an adult woman who had mild COVID-19 (a few samples of this study predate the infection). Cell type and time point are not known. Material: PBMCs or a T cell subset sorted from them (not recorded which).

CDR3 coding DNA: TGTGCCAGCAGCTCAGGGGTTTCGGGCTACGAGCAGTACTTC. Translated, it gives CASSSGVSGYEQYF. The genes are TRBV9 and TRBJ2-7; possibly TRBD1 for D (6 bases). The V end lost 4 bases, the J end lost 3 bases, and 14 bases lay between the germline ends. Germline V CDR1 and CDR2: SGDLS, YYNGEE. This CDR3 is 14 amino acids long.